Here is one T cell receptor beta chain with its context. Antigen unknown. These data originate in a study of vaccination and CD4 T cells after COVID-19. Study at large: Stimulation used overlapping spike peptides from SARS-CoV-2, HCoV-NL63, HCoV-OC43 and HCoV-229E. Either a CEFX pool, an HIV-1 Nef pool, or no peptide was added to control cultures.

With the Oncomine TCR Beta short-read assay, DNA from cultured CD4+ T cells was sequenced. Cultured CD4+ T cells yielded the extracted genomic DNA. A single record per CDR3 protein comes from TCRdb applying MiXCR to the PCR reads. The sample consists of about 7,600 distinct CDR3 sequences, 60% to 80% of them appearing once. Treatment described: roughly 10-day PBMC culture with coronavirus spike peptide pools or control peptides (ViraFEST assay). Two million PBMCs went into each well for culture with roughly 10 IU/ml IL-2 and around 10 ug/ml peptide pools. CDR3 length equals 13 residues. Germline V gene sequence: CDR1 SGHTA, CDR2 FQGNSA. Deletions cut 5 bases from V and 2 bases from J, with 9 bases between.

This TCR came from a human donor with COVID-19. The chain has TRBV7-2 and TRBJ1-2; D gene uncertain. The source was cultured CD4+ T cells from blood, collected after SARS-CoV-2 vaccination. In DNA, the CDR3 is TGTGCCAGCAGCAATGACTTAAACTATGGCTACACCTTC. Translated: CASSNDLNYGYTF. Supplemented by reference TRBV7-2 and TRBJ1-2, the full variable domain reads GAGVSQSPSNKVTEKGKDVELRCDPISGHTALYWYRQSLGQGLEFLIYFQGNSAPDKSGLPSDRFSAERTGGSVSTLTIQRTQQEDSAVYLCASSNDLNYGYTFGSGTRLTVV.